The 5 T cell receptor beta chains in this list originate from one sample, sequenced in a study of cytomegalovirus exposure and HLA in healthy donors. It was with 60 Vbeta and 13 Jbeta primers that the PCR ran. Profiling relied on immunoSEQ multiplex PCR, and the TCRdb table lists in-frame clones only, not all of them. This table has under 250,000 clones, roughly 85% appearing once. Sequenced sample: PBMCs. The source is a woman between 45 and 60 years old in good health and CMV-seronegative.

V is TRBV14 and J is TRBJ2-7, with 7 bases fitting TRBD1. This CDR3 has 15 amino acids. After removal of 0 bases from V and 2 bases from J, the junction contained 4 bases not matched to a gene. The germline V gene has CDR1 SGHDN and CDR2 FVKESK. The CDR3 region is CASSQDGQDPYEQYF. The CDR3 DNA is TGTGCCAGCAGCCAAGATGGACAGGACCCCTACGAGCAGTACTTC.

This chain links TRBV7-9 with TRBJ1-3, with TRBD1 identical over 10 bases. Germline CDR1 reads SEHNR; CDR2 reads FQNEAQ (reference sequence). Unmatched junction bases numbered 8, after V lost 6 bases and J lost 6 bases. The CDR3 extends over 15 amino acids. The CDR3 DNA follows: TGTGCCAGCAGATTGATGGGGACAGGGGAAAACACCATATATTTT. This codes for CASRLMGTGENTIYF. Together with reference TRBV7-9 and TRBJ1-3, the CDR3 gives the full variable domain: DTGVSQNPRHKITKRGQNVTFRCDPISEHNRLYWYRQTLGQGPEFLTYFQNEAQLEKSRLLSDRFSAERPKGSFSTLEIQRTEQGDSAMYLCASRLMGTGENTIYFGEGSWLTVV.

The CDR3 sequence: CASSQVRTSGIEQYF. CDR3 nucleotide sequence: TGCGCCAGCAGCCAAGTCCGGACTAGCGGGATCGAGCAGTACTTC. The chain is built from TRBV4-3 and TRBJ2-7, with TRBD2 matching over 12 bases. Germline CDR1 LGHNA, CDR2 YSLEER. With V trimmed by 1 base and J by 6 bases, 4 bases remained unmatched. This CDR3 contains 15 residues.

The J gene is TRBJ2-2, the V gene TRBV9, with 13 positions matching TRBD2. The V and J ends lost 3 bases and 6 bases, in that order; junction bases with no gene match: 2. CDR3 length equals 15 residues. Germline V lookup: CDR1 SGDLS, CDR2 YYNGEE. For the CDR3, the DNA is TGTGCCAGCAGCGGCGGACTAGCGGGAGCCGGGGAGCTGTTTTTT. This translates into CASSGGLAGAGELFF.

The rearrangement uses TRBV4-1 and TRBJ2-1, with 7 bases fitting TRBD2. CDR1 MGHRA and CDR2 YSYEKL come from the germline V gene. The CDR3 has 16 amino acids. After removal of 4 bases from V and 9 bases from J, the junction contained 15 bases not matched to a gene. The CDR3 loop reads CASSRRTAGDQGEQFF. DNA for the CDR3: TGCGCCAGCAGCCGGAGGACCGCGGGAGATCAGGGTGAGCAGTTCTTC.